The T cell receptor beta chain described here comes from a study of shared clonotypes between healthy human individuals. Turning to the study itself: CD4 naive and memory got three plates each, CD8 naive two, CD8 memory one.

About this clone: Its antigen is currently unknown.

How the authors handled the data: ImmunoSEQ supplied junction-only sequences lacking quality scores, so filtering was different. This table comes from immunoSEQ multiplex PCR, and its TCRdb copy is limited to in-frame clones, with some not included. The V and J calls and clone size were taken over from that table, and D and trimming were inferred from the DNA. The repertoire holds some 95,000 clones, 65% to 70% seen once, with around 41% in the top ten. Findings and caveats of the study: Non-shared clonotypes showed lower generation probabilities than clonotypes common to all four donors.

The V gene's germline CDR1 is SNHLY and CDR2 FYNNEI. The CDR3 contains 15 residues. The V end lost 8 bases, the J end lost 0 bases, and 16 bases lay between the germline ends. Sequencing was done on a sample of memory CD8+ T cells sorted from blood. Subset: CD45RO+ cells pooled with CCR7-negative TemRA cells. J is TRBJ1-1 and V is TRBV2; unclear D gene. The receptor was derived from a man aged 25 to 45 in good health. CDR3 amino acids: CASSRHRAMNTEAFF. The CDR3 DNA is TGTGCCAGCTCACGACACAGAGCCATGAACACTGAAGCTTTCTTT.